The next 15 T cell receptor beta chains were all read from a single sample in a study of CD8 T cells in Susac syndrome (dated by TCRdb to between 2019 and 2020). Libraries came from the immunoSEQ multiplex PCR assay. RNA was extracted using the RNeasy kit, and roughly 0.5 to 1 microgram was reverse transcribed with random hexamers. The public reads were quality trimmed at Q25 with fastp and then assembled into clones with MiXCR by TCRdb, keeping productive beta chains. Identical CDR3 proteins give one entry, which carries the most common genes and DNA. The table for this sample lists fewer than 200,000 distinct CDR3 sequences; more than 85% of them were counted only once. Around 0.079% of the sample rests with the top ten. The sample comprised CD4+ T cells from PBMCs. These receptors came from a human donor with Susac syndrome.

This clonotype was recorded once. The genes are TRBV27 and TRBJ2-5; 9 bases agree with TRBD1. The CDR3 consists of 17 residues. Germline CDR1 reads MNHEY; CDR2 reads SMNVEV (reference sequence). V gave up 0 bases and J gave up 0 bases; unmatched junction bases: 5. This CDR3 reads CASSLSGQGPYQETQYF. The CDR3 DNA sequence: TGTGCCAGCAGTTTATCGGGACAGGGCCCGTACCAAGAGACCCAGTACTTC.

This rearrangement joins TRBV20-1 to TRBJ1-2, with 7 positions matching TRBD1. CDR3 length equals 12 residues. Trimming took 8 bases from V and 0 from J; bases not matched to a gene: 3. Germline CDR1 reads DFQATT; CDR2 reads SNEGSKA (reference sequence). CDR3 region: CSPDRANYGYTF. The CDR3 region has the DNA TGCAGTCCCGACAGGGCTAACTATGGCTACACCTTC.

CDR3 region: CASSPGVSVYEQYF. The CDR3 coding sequence is TGTGCCAGCAGCCCAGGGGTGTCCGTCTACGAGCAGTACTTC. The chain is built from TRBV7-2 and TRBJ2-7; a possible D gene is TRBD1 (6 bases). CDR3 length: 14 residues. Trimming shortened V by 5 bases and J by 3 bases, and 14 bases separated the two germline ends. Germline V gene sequence: CDR1 SGHTA, CDR2 FQGNSA. The full variable domain, in which reference TRBV7-2 and TRBJ2-7 provide the parts outside the CDR3, is GAGVSQSPSNKVTEKGKDVELRCDPISGHTALYWYRQSLGQGLEFLIYFQGNSAPDKSGLPSDRFSAERTGGSVSTLTIQRTQQEDSAVYLCASSPGVSVYEQYFGPGTRLTVT.

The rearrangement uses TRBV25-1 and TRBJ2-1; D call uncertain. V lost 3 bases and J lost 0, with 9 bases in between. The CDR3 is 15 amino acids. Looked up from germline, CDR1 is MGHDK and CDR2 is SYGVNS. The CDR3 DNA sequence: TGTGCCAGCAGTGACAGCCTTGACTCCTACAATGAGCAGTTCTTC. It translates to CASSDSLDSYNEQFF.

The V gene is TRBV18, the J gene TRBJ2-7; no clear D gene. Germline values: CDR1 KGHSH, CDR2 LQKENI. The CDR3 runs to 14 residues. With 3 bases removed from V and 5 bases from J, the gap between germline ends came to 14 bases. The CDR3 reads CASSPGIALHEQYF. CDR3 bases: TGTGCCAGCTCACCCGGTATAGCTCTCCACGAGCAGTACTTC.

The CDR3 protein is CAITGTGRTNEKLFF. CDR3 sequence (DNA): TGTGCCATAACCGGGACAGGGCGAACTAATGAAAAACTGTTTTTT. This chain joins TRBV6-4 and TRBJ1-4; 9 bases are shared with TRBD1. This CDR3 spans 15 amino acids. Per the germline V gene, CDR1 is MRHNA and CDR2 is SNTAGT. The J segment lost 1 base and the V segment lost 10 bases, leaving 7 bases of the junction unmatched.

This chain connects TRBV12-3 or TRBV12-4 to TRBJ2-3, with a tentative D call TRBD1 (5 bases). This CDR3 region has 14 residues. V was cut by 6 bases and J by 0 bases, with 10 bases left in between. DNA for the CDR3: TGTGCCAGCAGGGGGCCCCTAAGCACAGATACGCAGTATTTT. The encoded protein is CASRGPLSTDTQYF.

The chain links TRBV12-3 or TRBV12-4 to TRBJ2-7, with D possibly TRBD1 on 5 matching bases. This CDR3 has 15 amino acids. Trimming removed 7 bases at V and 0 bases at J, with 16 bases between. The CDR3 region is CASTLGQDSSYEQYF. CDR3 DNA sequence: TGTGCCAGCACCTTGGGGCAGGATAGCTCCTACGAGCAGTACTTC.

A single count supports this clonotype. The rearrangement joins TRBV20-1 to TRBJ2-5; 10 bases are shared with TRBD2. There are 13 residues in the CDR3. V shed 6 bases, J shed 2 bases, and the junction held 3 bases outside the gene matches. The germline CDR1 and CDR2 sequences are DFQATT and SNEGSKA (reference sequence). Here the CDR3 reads CSATLAGQETQYF. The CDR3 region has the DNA TGCAGTGCCACACTAGCGGGGCAAGAGACCCAGTACTTC.

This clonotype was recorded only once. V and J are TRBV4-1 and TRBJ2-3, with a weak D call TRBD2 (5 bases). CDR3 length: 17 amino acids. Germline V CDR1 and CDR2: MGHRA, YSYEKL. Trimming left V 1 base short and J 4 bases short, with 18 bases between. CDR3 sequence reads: CASSQAESGSGSDTQYF. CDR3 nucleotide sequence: TGCGCCAGCAGCCAAGCGGAAAGTGGGAGTGGGTCAGATACGCAGTATTTT.

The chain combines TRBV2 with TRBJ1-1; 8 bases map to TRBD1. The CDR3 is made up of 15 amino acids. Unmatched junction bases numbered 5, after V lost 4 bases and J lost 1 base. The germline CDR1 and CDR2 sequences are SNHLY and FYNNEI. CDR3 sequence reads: CASSGTGTGNTEAFF. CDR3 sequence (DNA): TGTGCCAGCAGTGGAACCGGGACAGGGAACACTGAAGCTTTCTTT.

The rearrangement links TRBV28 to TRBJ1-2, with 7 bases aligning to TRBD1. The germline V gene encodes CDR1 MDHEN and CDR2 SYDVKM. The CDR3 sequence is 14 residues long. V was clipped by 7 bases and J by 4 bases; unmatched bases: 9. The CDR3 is CASTGQDPSYGYTF. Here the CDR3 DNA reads TGTGCCAGCACCGGACAGGATCCTTCCTATGGCTACACCTTC.

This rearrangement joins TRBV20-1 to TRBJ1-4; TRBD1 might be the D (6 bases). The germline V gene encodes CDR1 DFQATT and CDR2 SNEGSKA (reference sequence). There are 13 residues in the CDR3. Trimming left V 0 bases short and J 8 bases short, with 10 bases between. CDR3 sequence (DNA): TGCAGTGCTAGAGAGGCAGGGGTGGAAAAACTGTTTTTT. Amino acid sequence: CSAREAGVEKLFF.

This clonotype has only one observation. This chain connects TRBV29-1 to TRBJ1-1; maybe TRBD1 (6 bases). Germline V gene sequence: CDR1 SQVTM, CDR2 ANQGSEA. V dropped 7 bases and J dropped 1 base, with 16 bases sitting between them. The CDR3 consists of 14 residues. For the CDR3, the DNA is TGCAGCGGTCACGGGACATCTGAGAACACTGAAGCTTTCTTT. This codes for CSGHGTSENTEAFF.

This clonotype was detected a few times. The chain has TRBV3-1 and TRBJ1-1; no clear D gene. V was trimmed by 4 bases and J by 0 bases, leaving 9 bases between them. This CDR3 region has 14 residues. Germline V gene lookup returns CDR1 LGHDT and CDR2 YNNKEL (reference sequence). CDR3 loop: CASSLGGVNTEAFF. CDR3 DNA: TGTGCCAGCAGCCTGGGTGGGGTGAACACTGAAGCTTTCTTT.